A selection of T cell receptor beta chains follows, all from one sample in a study of blood T cell repertoires in COVID-19. Here immunoSEQ multiplex PCR was the method, and the copy in TCRdb shows in-frame clones only, minus some. Of tens of thousands of clones in the sample, 89% were seen once. Material for sequencing was peripheral blood. These receptors all stem from a man aged 50 to 59 with acute or convalescent COVID-19. Each CDR3 is given without its conserved first and last residue. D genes are given only for firm matches. Clone sizes are given selectively: once, few, many, or a class where the clone is expanded.

cdr3_length j_call d_call v_call clone_size cdr3_aa
14 TRBJ2-2 TRBD1 TRBV5-1 . ASSAAGTGGTGELF
11 TRBJ1-1 . TRBV18 . ASSPSVNTEAF
13 TRBJ2-2 . TRBV19 . ASSIDGTNTGELF
13 TRBJ2-1 TRBD2 TRBV7-2 . ASSLASGGAGEQF
13 TRBJ1-3 . TRBV5-1 . ASSLGGGSGNTIY
15 TRBJ1-6 TRBD1 TRBV18 . ASRKEGASPYNSPLH
11 TRBJ1-1 TRBD1 TRBV5-1 . ASSPATGLEAF
14 TRBJ1-5 . TRBV5-6 once ASSLMRQISNQPQH
14 TRBJ2-2 TRBD1 TRBV18 . ASSQFGTGATGELF
13 TRBJ2-1 . TRBV9 . ASSVGPRGSREQF
13 TRBJ1-2 . TRBV4-1 . ASSQEGVRHYGYT
14 TRBJ1-2 . TRBV21-1 . ASSKVRGRVPYGYT
9 TRBJ1-2 . TRBV20-1 once SASAVYGYT
13 TRBJ2-6 TRBD1 TRBV6-2/TRBV6-3 . ASSRDSSGANVLT
14 TRBJ2-5 . TRBV7-6 . ASSLWTERDQETQY
12 TRBJ1-5 . TRBV6-5 . ASSSAGGNQPQH
13 TRBJ1-1 . TRBV4-3 . ASSQGYVSGTEAF
15 TRBJ1-6 . TRBV19 once ASSIVHRQGNISPLH
13 TRBJ2-5 . TRBV19 . ASSIRLRGQETQY
13 TRBJ2-1 TRBD2 TRBV11-2 . ASSYSGGAHNEQF
12 TRBJ2-3 . TRBV3-1/TRBV3-2 . ASSQASGADTQY
14 TRBJ2-3 . TRBV4-1 . ASSRGRAGLTDTQY
13 TRBJ2-5 . TRBV5-1 . ASSLAGKPQETQY
13 TRBJ1-3 . TRBV19 . ASSAAAYSGNTIY
11 TRBJ2-7 TRBD2 TRBV28 . ASKTGGPYEQY
15 TRBJ2-7 TRBD2 TRBV9 . ASSVGASGNSEYEQY
10 TRBJ2-1 TRBD1 TRBV6-5 . ASSYMTGRQF
13 TRBJ1-1 . TRBV7-9 . ASSLALGEGTEAF
12 TRBJ2-3 TRBD2 TRBV6-5 once ASRTSGGTDTQY
15 TRBJ2-3 TRBD2 TRBV24-1 . ATSDLGGGATTDTQY
13 TRBJ2-1 . TRBV7-7 . ASSPLERGGNEQF
13 TRBJ1-2 TRBD1 TRBV18 . ASSPRDSPGNGYT
12 TRBJ1-6 TRBD1 TRBV9 . ASSEQGAGSPLH
12 TRBJ2-1 TRBD2 TRBV9 . ASSPRDYSNEQF
14 TRBJ2-1 TRBD2 TRBV18 . ASSPPTSGGYNEQF
17 TRBJ2-7 TRBD2 TRBV4-1 . ASSRPPGLAGPGSYEQY
14 TRBJ1-6 TRBD1 TRBV5-1 . ASSHDRGTYNSPLH
14 TRBJ1-6 TRBD1 TRBV28 once ASSPLSGTGGSPLH
12 TRBJ1-2 TRBD1 TRBV5-1 . ASSFGGQSYGYT
13 TRBJ2-2 . TRBV29-1 . SVLRGQPNTGELF
15 TRBJ1-5 TRBD1 TRBV19 . ASSSRDRGDKNQPQH
14 TRBJ2-1 TRBD2 TRBV2 . ASSLARGLAGNSWF
10 TRBJ1-5 . TRBV10-3 . APHRGARPQH
13 TRBJ1-5 TRBD1 TRBV28 . ASSSGTADRQPQH
12 TRBJ1-1 . TRBV27 . ASSQIQGSTEAF
11 TRBJ1-2 TRBD1 TRBV29-1 . SVEGQGTFGYT
13 TRBJ1-1 TRBD1 TRBV15 . ATSRGTGRDTEAF
12 TRBJ1-1 . TRBV6-2/TRBV6-3 . ASSFSGGNTEAF